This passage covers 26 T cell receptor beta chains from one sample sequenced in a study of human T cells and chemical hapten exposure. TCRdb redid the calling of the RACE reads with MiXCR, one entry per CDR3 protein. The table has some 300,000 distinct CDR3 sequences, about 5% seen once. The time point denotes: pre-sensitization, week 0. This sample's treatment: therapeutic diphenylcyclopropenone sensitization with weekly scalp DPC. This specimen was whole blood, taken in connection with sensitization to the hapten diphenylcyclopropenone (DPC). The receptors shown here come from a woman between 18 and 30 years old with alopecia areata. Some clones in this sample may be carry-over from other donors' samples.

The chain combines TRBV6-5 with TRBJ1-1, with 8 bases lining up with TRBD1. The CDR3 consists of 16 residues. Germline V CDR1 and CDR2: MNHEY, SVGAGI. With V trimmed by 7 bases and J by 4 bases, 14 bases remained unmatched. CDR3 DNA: TGTGCCAGCACCTCCACTTACAGGGGGATAAGCACTGAAGCTTTCTTT. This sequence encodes CASTSTYRGISTEAFF.

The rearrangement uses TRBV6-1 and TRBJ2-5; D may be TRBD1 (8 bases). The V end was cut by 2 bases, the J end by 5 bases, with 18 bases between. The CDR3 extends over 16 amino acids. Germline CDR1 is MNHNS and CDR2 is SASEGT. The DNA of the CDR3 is TGTGCCAGCAGTGAAAGGGGGGGGACAGGTGGCGAGACCCAGTACTTC. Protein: CASSERGGTGGETQYF.

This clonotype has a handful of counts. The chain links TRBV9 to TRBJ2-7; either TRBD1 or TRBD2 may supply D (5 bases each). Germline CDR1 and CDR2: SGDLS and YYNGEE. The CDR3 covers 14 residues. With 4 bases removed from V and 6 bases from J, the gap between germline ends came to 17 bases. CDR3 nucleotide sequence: TGTGCCAGCAGCACCGCCCCGGGACGAGGCGAGCAGTACTTC. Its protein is CASSTAPGRGEQYF.

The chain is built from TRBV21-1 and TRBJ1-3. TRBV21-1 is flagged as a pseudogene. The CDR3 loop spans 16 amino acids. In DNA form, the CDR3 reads TGTGCCAGCAGCAAAGGCGATGGGTGCTCTGGAAACACCATATATTTT. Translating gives CASSKGDGCSGNTIYF.

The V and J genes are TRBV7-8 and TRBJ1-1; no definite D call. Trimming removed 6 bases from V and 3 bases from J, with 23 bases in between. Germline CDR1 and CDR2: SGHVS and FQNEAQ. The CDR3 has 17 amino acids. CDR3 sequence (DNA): TGTGCCAGCAGTCTGAAGAAACAAGGCGGAACCGACACTGAAGCTTTCTTT. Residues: CASSLKKQGGTDTEAFF.

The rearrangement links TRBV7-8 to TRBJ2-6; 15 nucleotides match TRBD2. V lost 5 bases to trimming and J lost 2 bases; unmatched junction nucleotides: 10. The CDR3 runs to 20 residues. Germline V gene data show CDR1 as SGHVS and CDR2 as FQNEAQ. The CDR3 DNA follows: TGTGCCAGCAGCCCCCTTGGACTAGCGGGGGGGCTTACTGGGGCCAACGTCCTGACTTTC. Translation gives CASSPLGLAGGLTGANVLTF.

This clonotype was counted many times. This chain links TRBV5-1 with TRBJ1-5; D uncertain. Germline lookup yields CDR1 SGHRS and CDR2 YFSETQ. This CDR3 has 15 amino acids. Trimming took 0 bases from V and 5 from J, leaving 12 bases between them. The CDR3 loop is CASSLGLGTHQPQHF. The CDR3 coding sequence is TGCGCCAGCAGCTTGGGGCTCGGAACCCATCAGCCCCAGCATTTT.

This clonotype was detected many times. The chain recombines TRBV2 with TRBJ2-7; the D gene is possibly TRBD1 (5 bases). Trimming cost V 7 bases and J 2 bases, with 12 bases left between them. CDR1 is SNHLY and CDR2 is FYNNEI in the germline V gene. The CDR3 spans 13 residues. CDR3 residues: CASTSTDTYEQYF. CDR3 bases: TGTGCCAGCACCTCGACAGACACCTACGAGCAGTACTTC.

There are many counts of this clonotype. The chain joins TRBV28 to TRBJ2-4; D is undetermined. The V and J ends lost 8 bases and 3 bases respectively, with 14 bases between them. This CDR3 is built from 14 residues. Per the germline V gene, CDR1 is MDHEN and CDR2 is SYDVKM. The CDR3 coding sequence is TGTGCCAGCGAGTTTAGGAATTTCAAAAACATTCAGTACTTC. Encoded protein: CASEFRNFKNIQYF.

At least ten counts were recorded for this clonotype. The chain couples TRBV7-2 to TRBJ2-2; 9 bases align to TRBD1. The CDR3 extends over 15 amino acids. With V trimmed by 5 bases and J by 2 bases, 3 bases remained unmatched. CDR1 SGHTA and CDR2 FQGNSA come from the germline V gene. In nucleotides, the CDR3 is TGTGCCAGCAGCCCGGACAGGGGAAACACCGGGGAGCTGTTTTTT. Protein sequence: CASSPDRGNTGELFF.

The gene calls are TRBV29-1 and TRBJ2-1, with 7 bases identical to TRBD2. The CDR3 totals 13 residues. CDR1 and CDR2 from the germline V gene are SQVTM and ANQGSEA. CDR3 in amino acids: CSATASGPNEQFF. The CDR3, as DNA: TGCAGTGCCACGGCTAGCGGCCCCAATGAGCAGTTCTTC.

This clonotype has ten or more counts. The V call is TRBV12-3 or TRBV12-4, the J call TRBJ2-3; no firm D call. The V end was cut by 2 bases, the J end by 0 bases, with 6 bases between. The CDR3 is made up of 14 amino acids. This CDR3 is CASSLRRSTDTQYF. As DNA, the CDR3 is TGTGCCAGCAGTTTACGGCGAAGCACAGATACGCAGTATTTT.

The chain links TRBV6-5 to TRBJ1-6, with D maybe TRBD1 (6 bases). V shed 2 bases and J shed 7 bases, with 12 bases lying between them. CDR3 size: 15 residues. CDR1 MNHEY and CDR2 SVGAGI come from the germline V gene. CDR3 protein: CASSYRQQGNSPLHF. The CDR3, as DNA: TGTGCCAGCAGTTACCGGCAACAGGGAAATTCACCCCTCCACTTT.

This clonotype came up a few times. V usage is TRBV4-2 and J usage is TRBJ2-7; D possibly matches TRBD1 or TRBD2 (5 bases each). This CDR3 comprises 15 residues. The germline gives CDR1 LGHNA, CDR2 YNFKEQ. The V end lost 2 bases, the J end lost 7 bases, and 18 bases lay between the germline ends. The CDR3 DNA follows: TGTGCCAGCAGCCAATCGCCGGGACCTCCGATAGAGCAGTACTTC. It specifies CASSQSPGPPIEQYF.

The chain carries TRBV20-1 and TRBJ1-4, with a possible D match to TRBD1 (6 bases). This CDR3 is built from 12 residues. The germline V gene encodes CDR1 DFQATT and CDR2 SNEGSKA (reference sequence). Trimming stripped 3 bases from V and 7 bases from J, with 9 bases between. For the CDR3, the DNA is TGCAGTGCTAGGGGGGGGGCTGAAAAACTGTTTTTT. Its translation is CSARGGAEKLFF.

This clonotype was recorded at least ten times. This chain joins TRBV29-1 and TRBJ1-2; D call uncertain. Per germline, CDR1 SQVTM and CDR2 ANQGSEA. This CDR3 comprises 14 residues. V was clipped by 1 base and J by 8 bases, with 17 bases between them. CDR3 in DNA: TGCAGCGTTGAAGCCCCTCCCTACACACGAGGCTACACCTTC. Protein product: CSVEAPPYTRGYTF.

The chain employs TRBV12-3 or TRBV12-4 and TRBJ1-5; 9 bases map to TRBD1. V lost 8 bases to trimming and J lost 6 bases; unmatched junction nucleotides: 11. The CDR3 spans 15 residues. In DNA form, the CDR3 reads TGTGCCAGCGCCCCCGGGACAGGGCTAGGTCAGCCCCAGCATTTT. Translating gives CASAPGTGLGQPQHF.

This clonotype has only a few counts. For the CDR3, the DNA is TGTGCCAGCAGCTTACGGGGTGGTGGCACTGGGGCCAACGTCCTGACTTTC. Translation gives CASSLRGGGTGANVLTF. V gene TRBV7-2 combines with J gene TRBJ2-6; possibly TRBD2 for D (5 bases). Trimming took 2 bases from V and 2 from J, leaving 13 bases between them. This CDR3 spans 17 amino acids. Germline V CDR1 and CDR2: SGHTA, FQGNSA.

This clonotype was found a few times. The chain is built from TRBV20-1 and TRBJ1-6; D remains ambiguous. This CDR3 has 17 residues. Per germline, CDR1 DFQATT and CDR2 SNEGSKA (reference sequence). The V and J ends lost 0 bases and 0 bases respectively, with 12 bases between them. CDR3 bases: TGCAGTGCTAGAGATTACGGCTTCAGCTCCTATAATTCACCCCTCCACTTT. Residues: CSARDYGFSSYNSPLHF.

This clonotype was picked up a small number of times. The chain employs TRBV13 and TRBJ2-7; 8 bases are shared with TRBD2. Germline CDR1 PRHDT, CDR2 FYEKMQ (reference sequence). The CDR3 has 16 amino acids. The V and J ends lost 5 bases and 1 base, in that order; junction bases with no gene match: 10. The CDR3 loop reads CASSGRTSLGSYEQYF. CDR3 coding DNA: TGTGCCAGCAGCGGCCGGACTAGCCTGGGATCCTACGAGCAGTACTTC.

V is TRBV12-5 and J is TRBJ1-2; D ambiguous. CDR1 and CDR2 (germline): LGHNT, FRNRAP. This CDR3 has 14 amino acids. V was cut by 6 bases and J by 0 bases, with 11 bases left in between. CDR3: CASGLWRANYGYTF. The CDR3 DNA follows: TGTGCTAGTGGGCTTTGGAGGGCTAACTATGGCTACACCTTC.

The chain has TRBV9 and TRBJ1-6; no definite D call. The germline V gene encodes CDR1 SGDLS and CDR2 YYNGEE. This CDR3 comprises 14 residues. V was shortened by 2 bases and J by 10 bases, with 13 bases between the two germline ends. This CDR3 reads CASSVRENDSPLHF. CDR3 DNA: TGTGCCAGCAGCGTCCGGGAAAACGACTCACCCCTCCACTTT.

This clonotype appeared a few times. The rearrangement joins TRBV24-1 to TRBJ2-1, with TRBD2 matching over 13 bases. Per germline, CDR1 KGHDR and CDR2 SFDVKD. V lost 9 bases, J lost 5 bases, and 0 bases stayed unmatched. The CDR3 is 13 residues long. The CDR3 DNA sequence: TGTGCCACCGGACTAGCGGGGGACAATGAGCAGTTCTTC. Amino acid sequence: CATGLAGDNEQFF.

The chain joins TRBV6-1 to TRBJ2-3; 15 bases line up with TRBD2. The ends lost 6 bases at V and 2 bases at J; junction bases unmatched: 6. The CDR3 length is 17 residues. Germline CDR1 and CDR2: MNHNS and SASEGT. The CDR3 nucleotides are TGTGCCAGCAGCCCTTGGACTAGCGGGGGGGTCACAGATACGCAGTATTTT. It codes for CASSPWTSGGVTDTQYF.

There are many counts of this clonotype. In DNA form, the CDR3 reads TGTGCCAGCTCAGTTGACAGGGCGAGCAATCAGCCCCAGCATTTT. It codes for CASSVDRASNQPQHF. The chain uses TRBV18 and TRBJ1-5, with TRBD1 matching over 7 bases. The CDR3 is 15 amino acids. The trim removed 5 bases at V and 1 base at J, leaving 5 bases unmatched. Germline V lookup: CDR1 KGHSH, CDR2 LQKENI.

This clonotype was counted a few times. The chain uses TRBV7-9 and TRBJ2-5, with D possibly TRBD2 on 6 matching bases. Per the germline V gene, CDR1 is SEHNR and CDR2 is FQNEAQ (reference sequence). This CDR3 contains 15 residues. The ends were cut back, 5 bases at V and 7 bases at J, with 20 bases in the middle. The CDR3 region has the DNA TGTGCCAGCAGCCCTTCACCCAATACCGGGGGGACCCAGTACTTC. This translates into CASSPSPNTGGTQYF.